A single sample gave rise to the 25 T cell receptor beta chains below, sequenced in a study of vaccination effects on CD4 cells after COVID-19. The authors isolated CD4+ T cells after approximately 9 days of culture. Antigen specificity for these receptors is unknown. Clones were read by immunoSEQ multiplex PCR, and TCRdb kept only the in-frame ones, dropping some. The data show fewer than 35,000 clones, around three quarters seen once. This specimen consisted of CD4+ T cells from PBMCs cultured without peptide, obtained before COVID-19 vaccination. The receptor set was obtained from a human donor who received a COVID-19 vaccine.

The chain carries TRBV6-1 and TRBJ2-7, with D possibly matching TRBD2 (7 bases). V dropped 2 bases and J dropped 7 bases, with 18 bases sitting between them. In germline, CDR1 is MNHNS, CDR2 SASEGT. The CDR3 is 15 residues long. CDR3 in amino acids: CASSERGATIFEQYF. The CDR3 DNA reads as TGTGCCAGCAGTGAACGGGGGGCCACCATCTTTGAGCAGTACTTC.

This sequence joins TRBV5-4 and TRBJ2-7, with D tentatively TRBD1 or TRBD2 (7 bases each). CDR1 is SGHNT, CDR2 YYREEE, per germline (reference sequence). Trimming took 4 bases from V and 3 from J, leaving 14 bases between them. This CDR3 comprises 14 residues. In DNA, the CDR3 is TGTGCCAGCAGCGAAGCAGGGGGGGACTACGAGCAGTACTTC. It translates to CASSEAGGDYEQYF.

The rearrangement uses TRBV6-5 and TRBJ1-6; D unresolved. The V gene's germline CDR1 is MNHEY and CDR2 SVGAGI. The CDR3 consists of 15 residues. V shed 2 bases and J shed 6 bases, with 11 bases lying between them. The CDR3 bases are TGTGCCAGCAGTTACACCACCAGTGGTAATTCACCCCTCCACTTT. This sequence encodes CASSYTTSGNSPLHF.

J is TRBJ2-3 and V is TRBV6-5; D remains ambiguous. Germline CDR1 is MNHEY and CDR2 is SVGAGI. The germline V and J ends were trimmed by 7 bases and 0 bases, with 8 bases remaining between them. This CDR3 contains 13 residues. The CDR3 sequence is CASKAPSTDTQYF. The CDR3 DNA sequence: TGTGCCAGCAAGGCCCCCAGCACAGATACGCAGTATTTT.

By proportion, this clone is medium-sized (0.01 to 0.1%). The chain employs TRBV2 and TRBJ2-2; no reliable D call. Trimming removed 3 bases from V and 3 bases from J, with 14 bases in between. CDR1 SNHLY and CDR2 FYNNEI come from the germline V gene. This CDR3 region has 16 residues. The CDR3 sequence is CASSDLRGTYTGELFF. CDR3 coding DNA: TGTGCCAGCAGTGATCTCCGTGGCACCTACACCGGGGAGCTGTTTTTT.

The chain combines TRBV20-1 with TRBJ1-5, with 8 bases matching TRBD1. Germline trimming cut 3 bases from V and 2 bases from J; bases unmatched to any gene: 6. Per the germline V gene, CDR1 is DFQATT and CDR2 is SNEGSKA (reference sequence). This CDR3 has 15 residues. This CDR3 is CSASSRGHGNQPQHF. In DNA, the CDR3 is TGCAGTGCTAGTTCCAGGGGGCACGGCAATCAGCCCCAGCATTTT.

This clone was recorded a few times. The chain joins TRBV6-1 to TRBJ1-5; no reliable D call. The CDR3 has 14 amino acids. Germline V lookup: CDR1 MNHNS, CDR2 SASEGT. The V end lost 2 bases, the J end lost 7 bases, and 12 bases lay between the germline ends. This chain's CDR3 is CASSEPRVGQPQHF. CDR3 nucleotide sequence: TGTGCCAGCAGTGAACCAAGGGTAGGCCAGCCCCAGCATTTT.

This chain joins TRBV5-1 and TRBJ2-5; TRBD2 agrees at 10 bases. Trimming at V came to 1 base and at J to 5 bases, leaving 8 bases not matched to a gene. The CDR3 length is 16 residues. Germline values: CDR1 SGHRS, CDR2 YFSETQ. The CDR3 sequence: CASSLSPSGGRETQYF. The CDR3 DNA follows: TGCGCCAGCAGCTTGTCCCCTAGCGGGGGAAGGGAGACCCAGTACTTC. Based on the CDR3 plus reference TRBV5-1 and TRBJ2-5, the full variable domain is KAGVTQTPRYLIKTRGQQVTLSCSPISGHRSVSWYQQTPGQGLQFLFEYFSETQRNKGNFPGRFSGRQFSNSRSEMNVSTLELGDSALYLCASSLSPSGGRETQYFGPGTRLLVL.

The genes are TRBV6-5 and TRBJ2-7; 8 bases match TRBD2. This CDR3 contains 14 residues. Looked up from germline, CDR1 is MNHEY and CDR2 is SVGAGI. V was pared by 6 bases and J by 2 bases, with 6 bases of the junction left unmatched. DNA of the CDR3: TGTGCCAGCAGGCGGGGGGTGGGGACCTACGAGCAGTACTTC. Residues: CASRRGVGTYEQYF.

This chain uses TRBV24-1 with TRBJ2-3; 7 nucleotides agree with TRBD1. Unmatched junction bases numbered 2, after V lost 3 bases and J lost 0 bases. The CDR3 totals 15 residues. Germline assignment: CDR1 KGHDR and CDR2 SFDVKD. CDR3 in DNA: TGTGCCACCAGTGATCGGACAGGAAGCACAGATACGCAGTATTTT. This translates into CATSDRTGSTDTQYF.

J is TRBJ1-1 and V is TRBV14; D is undetermined. The germline V gene encodes CDR1 SGHDN and CDR2 FVKESK. Trimming cost V 0 bases and J 1 base, with 12 bases left between them. The CDR3 extends over 16 amino acids. The CDR3 here is CASSQDGWYGNTEAFF. For the CDR3, the DNA is TGTGCCAGCAGCCAAGACGGGTGGTACGGGAACACTGAAGCTTTCTTT.

The rearrangement joins TRBV7-6 to TRBJ2-5; 9 bases align to TRBD1. V shed 5 bases, J shed 5 bases, and the junction held 9 bases outside the gene matches. The CDR3 covers 15 residues. Germline CDR1 and CDR2: SGHVS and FNYEAQ. The CDR3 here is CASSARTGERETQYF. The CDR3 nucleotides read TGTGCCAGCAGCGCTAGGACAGGGGAAAGGGAGACCCAGTACTTC.

The genes are TRBV5-4 and TRBJ1-2, with D possibly matching TRBD1 (5 bases). Per the germline V gene, CDR1 is SGHNT and CDR2 is YYREEE (reference sequence). Trimming pared 4 bases from V and 4 bases from J, leaving 14 bases between. The length of the CDR3 is 14 residues. The CDR3 loop is CASSLWGGTYGYTF. DNA for the CDR3: TGTGCCAGCAGCCTATGGGGGGGGACCTATGGCTACACCTTC.

The chain couples TRBV4-1 to TRBJ1-1, with TRBD1 as a possible D gene (6 bases). The CDR3 runs to 15 residues. V dropped 4 bases and J dropped 0 bases, with 12 bases sitting between them. The germline CDR1 and CDR2 sequences are MGHRA and YSYEKL. CDR3 sequence: CASSPPDRMNTEAFF. CDR3 coding DNA: TGCGCCAGCAGCCCACCGGACAGAATGAACACTGAAGCTTTCTTT.

The chain carries TRBV7-9 and TRBJ2-1; TRBD2 aligns across 14 bases. The CDR3 runs to 14 residues. The V gene's germline CDR1 is SEHNR and CDR2 FQNEAQ (reference sequence). V dropped 5 bases and J dropped 9; count of bases not matched to a gene: 3. CDR3 sequence: CASSRGLAGVEQFF. CDR3 DNA: TGTGCCAGCAGCCGGGGACTAGCGGGAGTTGAGCAGTTCTTC.

This clone has a single count. The chain has TRBV4-1 and TRBJ1-6; 8 bases match TRBD1. From germline, CDR1 is MGHRA and CDR2 YSYEKL. The CDR3 contains 20 residues. The V segment lost 1 base and the J segment 0 bases; nucleotides outside the gene matches: 11. CDR3 loop: CASSQGGASTGASYNSPLHF. DNA of the CDR3: TGCGCCAGCAGCCAAGGGGGTGCCTCGACAGGGGCCTCCTATAATTCACCCCTCCACTTT.

In this sample, this clone is large. The J gene is TRBJ1-5, the V gene TRBV12-3 or TRBV12-4, with D hard to call. This CDR3 comprises 13 residues. V lost 6 bases, J lost 5 bases, and 11 bases lay in between. CDR3 loop: CASRRRIDQPQHF. DNA of the CDR3: TGTGCCAGCAGGCGACGGATTGATCAGCCCCAGCATTTT.

The chain couples TRBV5-3 to TRBJ2-7, with D maybe TRBD1 (6 bases). TRBV5-3 has ORF status, its function being uncertain. V was pared by 0 bases and J by 2 bases, with 15 bases between. CDR3 size: 16 residues. The CDR3 DNA is TGTGCCAGAAGCTTGGAAACCACAGGGTGCCCCTACGAGCAGTACTTC. As protein: CARSLETTGCPYEQYF.

The chain uses TRBV27 and TRBJ2-1; possible D gene TRBD2, 5 bases. Germline-derived CDR1 and CDR2 are MNHEY and SMNVEV (reference sequence). This CDR3 has 17 amino acids. Trimming left V 5 bases short and J 5 bases short, with 22 bases between. The CDR3 coding sequence is TGTGCCAGCAGTCAATTACTTCAGGCCCTAGCCAACAATGAGCAGTTCTTC. The encoded protein is CASSQLLQALANNEQFF.

This chain connects TRBV6-5 to TRBJ2-1, with no clear D. The CDR3 extends over 15 amino acids. The V end lost 0 bases, the J end lost 4 bases, and 10 bases lay between the germline ends. Germline CDR1 is MNHEY and CDR2 is SVGAGI. For the CDR3, the DNA is TGTGCCAGCAGTTACTCGATTTCCCAATACAATGAGCAGTTCTTC. This sequence encodes CASSYSISQYNEQFF.

This clone showed up just a few times. This sequence joins TRBV7-9 and TRBJ1-2, with D maybe TRBD1 (5 bases). The CDR3 runs 12 residues. V was cut by 6 bases and J by 6 bases, with 11 bases left in between. CDR1 and CDR2 from the germline V gene are SEHNR and FQNEAQ (reference sequence). In DNA, the CDR3 is TGTGCCAGCAGTTACACCAGGGATGGCTACACCTTC. The encoded protein is CASSYTRDGYTF.

Only a few counts were recorded for this clone. J is TRBJ1-1 and V is TRBV9; no clear D gene. V shed 4 bases and J shed 4 bases, with 11 bases lying between them. CDR3 length: 13 residues. CDR1 SGDLS and CDR2 YYNGEE come from the germline V gene. CDR3 protein: CASSPTVGTEAFF. As DNA, the CDR3 is TGTGCCAGCAGCCCCACCGTGGGCACTGAAGCTTTCTTT.

A few counts support this clone. The chain links TRBV18 to TRBJ1-1; 7 bases fit TRBD1. V shed 0 bases, J shed 1 base, and the junction held 8 bases outside the gene matches. The CDR3 has 17 amino acids. The V gene's germline CDR1 is KGHSH and CDR2 LQKENI. CDR3 DNA: TGTGCCAGCTCACCACCGAACAGGGGACTATGGAACACTGAAGCTTTCTTT. Translating it yields CASSPPNRGLWNTEAFF.

This clone was recorded a few times. The rearrangement uses TRBV14 and TRBJ1-1; no definite D call. Trimming left V 1 base short and J 7 bases short, with 7 bases between. Germline-derived CDR1 and CDR2 are SGHDN and FVKESK. This CDR3 is built from 12 residues. CDR3 DNA: TGTGCCAGCAGCCAAGTTCTGGGTGAAGCTTTCTTT. Translated, it gives CASSQVLGEAFF.

This chain links TRBV12-3 or TRBV12-4 with TRBJ2-3; D uncertain. The length of the CDR3 is 10 residues. V lost 3 bases and J lost 9, with 4 bases in between. The CDR3 protein is CASSFGTQYF. The CDR3 bases are TGTGCCAGCAGTTTCGGGACGCAGTATTTT.